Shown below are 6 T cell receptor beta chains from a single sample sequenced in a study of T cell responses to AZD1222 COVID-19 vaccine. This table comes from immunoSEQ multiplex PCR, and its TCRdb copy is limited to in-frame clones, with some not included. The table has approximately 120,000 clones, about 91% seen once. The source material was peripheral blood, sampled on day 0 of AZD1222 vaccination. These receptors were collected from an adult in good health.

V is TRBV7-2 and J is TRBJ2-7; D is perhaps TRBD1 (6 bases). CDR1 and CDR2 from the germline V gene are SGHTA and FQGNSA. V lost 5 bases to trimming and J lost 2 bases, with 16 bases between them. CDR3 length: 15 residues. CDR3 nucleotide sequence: TGTGCCAGCAGCAGGGCCGGGACAAAGACCTACGAGCAGTACTTC. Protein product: CASSRAGTKTYEQYF.

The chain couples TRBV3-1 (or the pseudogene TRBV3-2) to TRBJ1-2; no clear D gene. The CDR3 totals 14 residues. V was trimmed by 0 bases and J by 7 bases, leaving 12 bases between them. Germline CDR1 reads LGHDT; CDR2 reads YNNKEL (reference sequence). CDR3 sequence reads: CASSQDYTASGYTF. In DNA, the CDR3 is TGTGCCAGCAGCCAAGATTACACGGCGAGTGGCTACACCTTC.

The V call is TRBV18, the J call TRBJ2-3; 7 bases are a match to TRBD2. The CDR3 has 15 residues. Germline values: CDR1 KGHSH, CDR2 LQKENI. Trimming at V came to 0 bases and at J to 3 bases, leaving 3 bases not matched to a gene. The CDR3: CASSPPVGGTDTQYF. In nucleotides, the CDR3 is TGTGCCAGCTCACCACCGGTGGGGGGGACAGATACGCAGTATTTT.

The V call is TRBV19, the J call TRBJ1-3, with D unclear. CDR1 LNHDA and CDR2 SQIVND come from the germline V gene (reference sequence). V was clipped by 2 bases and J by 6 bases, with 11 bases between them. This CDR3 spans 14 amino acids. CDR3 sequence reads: CASSIWQWENTIYF. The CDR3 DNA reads TGTGCCAGTAGTATATGGCAATGGGAAAACACCATATATTTT.

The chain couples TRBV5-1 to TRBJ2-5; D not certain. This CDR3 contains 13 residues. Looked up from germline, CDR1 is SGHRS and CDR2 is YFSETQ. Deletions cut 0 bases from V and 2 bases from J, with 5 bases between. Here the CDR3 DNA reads TGCGCCAGCAGCTTGGCTAAGCAAGAGACCCAGTACTTC. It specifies CASSLAKQETQYF. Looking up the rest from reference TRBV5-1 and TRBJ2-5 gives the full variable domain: KAGVTQTPRYLIKTRGQQVTLSCSPISGHRSVSWYQQTPGQGLQFLFEYFSETQRNKGNFPGRFSGRQFSNSRSEMNVSTLELGDSALYLCASSLAKQETQYFGPGTRLLVL.

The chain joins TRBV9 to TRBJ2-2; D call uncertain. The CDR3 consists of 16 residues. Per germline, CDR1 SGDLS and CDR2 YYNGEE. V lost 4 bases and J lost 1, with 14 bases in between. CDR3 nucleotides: TGTGCCAGCAGCCCTCGAGCGCCGGAGAACACCGGGGAGCTGTTTTTT. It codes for CASSPRAPENTGELFF.